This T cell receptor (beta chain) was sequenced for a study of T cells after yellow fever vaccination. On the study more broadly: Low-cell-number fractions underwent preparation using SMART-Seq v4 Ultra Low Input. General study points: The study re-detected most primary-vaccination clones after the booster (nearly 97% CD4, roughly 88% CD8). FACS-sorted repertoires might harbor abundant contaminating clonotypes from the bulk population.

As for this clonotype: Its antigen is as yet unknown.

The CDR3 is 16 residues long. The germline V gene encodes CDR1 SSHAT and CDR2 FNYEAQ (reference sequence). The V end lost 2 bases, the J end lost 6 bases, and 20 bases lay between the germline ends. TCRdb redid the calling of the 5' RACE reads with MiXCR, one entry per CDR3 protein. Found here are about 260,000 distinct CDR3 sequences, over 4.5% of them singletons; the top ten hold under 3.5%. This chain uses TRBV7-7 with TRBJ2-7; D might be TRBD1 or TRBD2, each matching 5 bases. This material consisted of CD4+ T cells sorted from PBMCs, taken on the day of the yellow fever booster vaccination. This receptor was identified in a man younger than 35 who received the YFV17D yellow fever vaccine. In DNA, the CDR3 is TGTGCCAGCAGCTTATCCAGCCCAGGGACGGCCGCCGAGCAGTACTTC. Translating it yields CASSLSSPGTAAEQYF.